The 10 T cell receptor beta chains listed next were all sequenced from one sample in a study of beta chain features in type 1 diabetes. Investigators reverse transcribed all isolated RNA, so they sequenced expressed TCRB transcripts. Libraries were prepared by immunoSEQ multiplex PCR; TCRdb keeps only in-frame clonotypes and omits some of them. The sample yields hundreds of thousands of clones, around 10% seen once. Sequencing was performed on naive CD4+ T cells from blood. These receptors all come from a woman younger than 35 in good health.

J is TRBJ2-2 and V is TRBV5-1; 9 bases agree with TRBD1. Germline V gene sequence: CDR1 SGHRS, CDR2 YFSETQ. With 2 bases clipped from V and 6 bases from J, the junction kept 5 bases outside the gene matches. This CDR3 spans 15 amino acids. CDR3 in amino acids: CASSFPGTGSGELFF. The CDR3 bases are TGCGCCAGCAGCTTCCCCGGGACAGGGTCCGGGGAGCTGTTTTTT.

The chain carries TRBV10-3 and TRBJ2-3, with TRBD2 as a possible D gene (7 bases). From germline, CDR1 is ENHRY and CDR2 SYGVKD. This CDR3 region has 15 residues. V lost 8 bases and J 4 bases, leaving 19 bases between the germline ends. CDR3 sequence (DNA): TGTGCCATCGATGGGGAGGGTAGGGGGTCAGATACGCAGTATTTT. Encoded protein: CAIDGEGRGSDTQYF.

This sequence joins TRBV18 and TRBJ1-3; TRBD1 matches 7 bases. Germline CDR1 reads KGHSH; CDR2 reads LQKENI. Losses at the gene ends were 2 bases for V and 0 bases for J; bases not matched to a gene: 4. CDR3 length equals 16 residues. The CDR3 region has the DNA TGTGCCAGCTCACCAATAGGACAGGACTCTGGAAACACCATATATTTT. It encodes CASSPIGQDSGNTIYF.

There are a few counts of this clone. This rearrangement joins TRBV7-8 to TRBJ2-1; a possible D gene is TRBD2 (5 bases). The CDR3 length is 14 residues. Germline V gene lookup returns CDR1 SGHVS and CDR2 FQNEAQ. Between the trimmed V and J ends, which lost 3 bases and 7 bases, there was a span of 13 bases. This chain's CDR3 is CASSLGGGWNEQFF. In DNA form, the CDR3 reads TGTGCCAGCAGCTTGGGTGGCGGGTGGAATGAGCAGTTCTTC. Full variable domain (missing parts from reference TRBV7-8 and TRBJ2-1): GAGVSQSPRYKVAKRGQDVALRCDPISGHVSLFWYQQALGQGPEFLTYFQNEAQLDKSGLPSDRFFAERPEGSVSTLKIQRTQQEDSAVYLCASSLGGGWNEQFFGPGTRLTVL.

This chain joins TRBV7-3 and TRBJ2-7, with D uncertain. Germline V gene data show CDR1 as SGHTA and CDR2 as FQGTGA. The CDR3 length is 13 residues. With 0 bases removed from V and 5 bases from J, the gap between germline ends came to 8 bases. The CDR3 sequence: CASSLTTIHEQYF. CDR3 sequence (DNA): TGTGCCAGCAGCTTAACGACAATCCACGAGCAGTACTTC.

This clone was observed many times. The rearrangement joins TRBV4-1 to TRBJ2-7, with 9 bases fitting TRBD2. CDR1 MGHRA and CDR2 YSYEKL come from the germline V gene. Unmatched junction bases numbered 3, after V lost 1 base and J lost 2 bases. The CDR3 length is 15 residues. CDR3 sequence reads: CASSQGSGGPYEQYF. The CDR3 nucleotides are TGCGCCAGCAGCCAAGGTAGCGGGGGACCCTACGAGCAGTACTTC.

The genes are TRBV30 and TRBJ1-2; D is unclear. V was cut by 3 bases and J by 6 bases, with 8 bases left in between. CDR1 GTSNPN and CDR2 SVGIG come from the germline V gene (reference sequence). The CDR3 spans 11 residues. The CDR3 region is CAWSSGNGYTF. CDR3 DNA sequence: TGTGCCTGGAGCAGCGGTAATGGCTACACCTTC.

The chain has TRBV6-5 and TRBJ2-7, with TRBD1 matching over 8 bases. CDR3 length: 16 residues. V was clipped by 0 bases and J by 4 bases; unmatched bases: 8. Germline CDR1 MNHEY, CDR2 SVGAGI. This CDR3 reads CASSYSHGQGYYEQYF. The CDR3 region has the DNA TGTGCCAGCAGTTACTCGCACGGACAGGGTTATTACGAGCAGTACTTC.

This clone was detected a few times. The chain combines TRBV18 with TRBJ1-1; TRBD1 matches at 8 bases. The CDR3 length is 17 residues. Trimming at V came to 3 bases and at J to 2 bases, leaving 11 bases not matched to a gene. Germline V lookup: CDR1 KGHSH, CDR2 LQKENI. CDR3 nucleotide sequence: TGTGCCAGCTCACCGTCCTTGGGAGGACAGGGAAACACTGAAGCTTTCTTT. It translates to CASSPSLGGQGNTEAFF.

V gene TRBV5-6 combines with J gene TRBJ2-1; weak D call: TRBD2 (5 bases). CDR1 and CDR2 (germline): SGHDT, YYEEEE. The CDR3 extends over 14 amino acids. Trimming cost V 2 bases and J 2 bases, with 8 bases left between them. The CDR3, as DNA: TGTGCCAGCAGCTTTGGGAGAACCTACAATGAGCAGTTCTTC. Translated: CASSFGRTYNEQFF.